This T cell receptor beta chain stems from a study of T cells expressing NK-cell markers. Overall study: Underlying the TCR beta repertoires were sorted CD3+CD56+NKG2C+, CD3+CD56+NKG2C- and CD3+CD56-NKG2C+ T cells.

Germline V gives CDR1 SGHAT, CDR2 FQDESV (reference sequence). The CDR3 has 13 residues. After re-calling the 5' RACE reads, TCRdb lists one entry per CDR3 protein, DNA absent. Its table records 200,000 to 300,000 distinct CDR3 sequences. Comments on this clonotype: Its antigen is unknown.

General study points: Unclear, still, was the HCMV specificity of the expanded NKG2C+ T cell clones. For a handful of donors, these clonotypes were likewise the leading ones in the CD3+CD56-NKG2C+ fraction. Among CD8+ T cells from five or six donors, dominant NKG2C+ clonotypes accounted for about 1.0-7.0%.

The clonotype was recovered from a man younger than 30 in good health. Source material: blood T cells: a sorted CD56 or NKG2C T cell subset, CD4+ or CD8+ T cells, or bulk PBMC T cells (not recorded which). The genes are TRBV11-1 and TRBJ2-3. CDR3 sequence: CASSLAGQSTQYF.